This T cell receptor beta chain was obtained from a study of persistence of HIV-infected CD4 T cells. Across the study: The sample holds CD4+ T cells responsive to CMV or HIV-1 Gag. Findings of the study overall: Degenerate expanded CDR3beta sequences were enriched among CMV- and Gag-responding cells.

This was the immunoSEQ version 4 assay in survey mode. Clones were read by immunoSEQ multiplex PCR, and TCRdb kept only the in-frame ones, dropping some. The sample lists tens of thousands of clones, about four fifths seen once, with about 6% in the top ten. Points on this clone: The antigen remains unidentified.

This CDR3 region has 19 residues. CDR1 and CDR2 (germline): SGHDT, YYEEEE. Trimming removed 2 bases from V and 2 bases from J; junction bases left unmatched: 13. Lysates of CMV-infected fibroblasts at 10 ug/mL stimulated these cells. Sorted nonresponding memory CD4+ T cells were CD40L-negative, CD69-negative, CD45RO-high. Undetectable plasma HIV-1 RNA below 50 copies/mL lasted at least 4 years. The V gene is TRBV5-6, the J gene TRBJ2-3; 11 bases are shared with TRBD2. The input for sequencing was CD4+ T cells sorted from PBMCs after approximately 19-hour stimulation, taken from a patient who received antiretroviral therapy. The clonotype comes from an adult woman with HIV who was CMV-seropositive. DNA of the CDR3: TGTGCCAGCAGCTTCCGGACTAGCGGGCGACCCACGCACACAGATACGCAGTATTTT. Translated: CASSFRTSGRPTHTDTQYF. Using reference TRBV5-6 and TRBJ2-3 for the parts outside the CDR3, the full variable domain is DAGVTQSPTHLIKTRGQQVTLRCSPKSGHDTVSWYQQALGQGPQFIFQYYEEEERQRGNFPDRFSGHQFPNYSSELNVNALLLGDSALYLCASSFRTSGRPTHTDTQYFGPGTRLTVL.